This T cell receptor (beta chain) originates from a study of OX40 agonist ivuxolimab in advanced cancers. Clones were sequenced by immunoSEQ multiplex PCR, and TCRdb holds only the in-frame ones, with some missing. The data hold approximately 29,000 clones, with around 82% observed a single time. CDR3 length: 14 residues. The ends were cut back, 5 bases at V and 0 bases at J, with 10 bases in the middle. Germline CDR1 and CDR2: SQVTM and ANQGSEA. The sample here was CD4+ or CD8+ T cells sorted from blood, taken in a trial of the OX40 agonist ivuxolimab. This sequence joins TRBV29-1 and TRBJ2-2; D uncertain. The receptor was derived from an adult with an advanced solid tumor such as melanoma, head and neck, liver or kidney cancer. The CDR3 loop is CSVREPSNTGELFF. In DNA, the CDR3 is TGCAGCGTTCGAGAACCCTCGAACACCGGGGAGCTGTTTTTT.